This T cell receptor beta chain was captured by sequencing in a study of radiation and T cells in renal cell carcinoma. General observations from the study: No pretreatment tumor biopsies were available for baseline clonotypes. Top tumor clonotypes rose in blood 2 weeks post-radiation, then contracted.

Note on this clone: What it binds is unknown.

Libraries were prepared by immunoSEQ multiplex PCR; TCRdb keeps only in-frame clonotypes and omits some of them. The data show roughly 58,000 clones, 70% to 80% seen once. The CDR3 runs 14 residues. Trimming removed 9 bases at V and 8 bases at J, with 20 bases between. Germline V gene sequence: CDR1 SNHLY, CDR2 FYNNEI. Indicated time point: blood 4 weeks post-SBRT, at nephrectomy. Treatment reported: 15 Gy SBRT to primary tumor, nephrectomy 4 weeks later. Radiation-treated patients gave blood at baseline, week 2 and week 4. This renal cell carcinoma was of the clear cell type. This clonotype originated in a man aged 60 to 69 with renal cell carcinoma. Material: blood, obtained from a patient whose treatment included radiotherapy and nephrectomy. The chain is built from TRBV2 and TRBJ2-1, with a weak D call TRBD1 (7 bases). The CDR3 DNA follows: TGTGCCAGAGGAGGGGCTACAGGGGCCCATGAGCAGTTCTTC. Protein sequence: CARGGATGAHEQFF.